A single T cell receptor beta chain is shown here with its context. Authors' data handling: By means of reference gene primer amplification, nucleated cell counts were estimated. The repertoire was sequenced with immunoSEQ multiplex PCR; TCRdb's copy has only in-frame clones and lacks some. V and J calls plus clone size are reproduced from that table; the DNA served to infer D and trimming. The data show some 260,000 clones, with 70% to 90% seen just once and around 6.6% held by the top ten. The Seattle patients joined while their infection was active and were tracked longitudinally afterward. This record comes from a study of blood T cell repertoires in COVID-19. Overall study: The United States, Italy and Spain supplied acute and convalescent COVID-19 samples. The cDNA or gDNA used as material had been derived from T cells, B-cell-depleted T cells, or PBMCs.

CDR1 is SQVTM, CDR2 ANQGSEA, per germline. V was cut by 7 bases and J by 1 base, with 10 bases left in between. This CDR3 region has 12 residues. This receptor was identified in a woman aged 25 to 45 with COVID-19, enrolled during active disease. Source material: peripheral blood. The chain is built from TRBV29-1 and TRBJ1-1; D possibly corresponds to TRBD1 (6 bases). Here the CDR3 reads CSASGANTEAFF. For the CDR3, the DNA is TGCAGCGCGTCAGGGGCGAACACTGAAGCTTTCTTT. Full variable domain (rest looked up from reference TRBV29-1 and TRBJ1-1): SAVISQKPSRDICQRGTSLTIQCQVDSQVTMMFWYRQQPGQSLTLIATANQGSEATYESGFVIDKFPISRPNLTFSTLTVSNMSPEDSSIYLCSASGANTEAFFGQGTRLTVV.